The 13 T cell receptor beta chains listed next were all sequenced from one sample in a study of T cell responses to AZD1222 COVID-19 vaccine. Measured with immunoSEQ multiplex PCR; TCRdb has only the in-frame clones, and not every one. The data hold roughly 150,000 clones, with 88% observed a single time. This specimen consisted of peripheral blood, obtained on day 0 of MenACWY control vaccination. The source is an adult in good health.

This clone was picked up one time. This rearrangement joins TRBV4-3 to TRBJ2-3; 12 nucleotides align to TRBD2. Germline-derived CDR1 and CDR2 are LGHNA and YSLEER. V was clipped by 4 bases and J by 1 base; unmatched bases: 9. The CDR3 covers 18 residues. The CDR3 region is CASSPGLAGRGGTDTQYF. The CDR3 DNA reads TGCGCCAGCAGCCCCGGACTAGCGGGGAGAGGGGGCACAGATACGCAGTATTTT.

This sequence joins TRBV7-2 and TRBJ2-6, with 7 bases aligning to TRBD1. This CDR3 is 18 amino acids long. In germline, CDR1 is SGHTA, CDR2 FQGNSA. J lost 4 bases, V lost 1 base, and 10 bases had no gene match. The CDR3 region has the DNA TGTGCCAGCAGCTTAGAGGTAGGGGGCGTCGCCGGGGCCAACGTCCTGACTTTC. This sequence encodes CASSLEVGGVAGANVLTF.

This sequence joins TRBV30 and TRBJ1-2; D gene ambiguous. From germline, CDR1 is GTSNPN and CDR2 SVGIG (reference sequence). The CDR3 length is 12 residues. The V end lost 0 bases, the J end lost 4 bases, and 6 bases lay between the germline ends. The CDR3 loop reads CAWSVQLYGYTF. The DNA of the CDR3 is TGTGCCTGGAGTGTACAGCTCTATGGCTACACCTTC.

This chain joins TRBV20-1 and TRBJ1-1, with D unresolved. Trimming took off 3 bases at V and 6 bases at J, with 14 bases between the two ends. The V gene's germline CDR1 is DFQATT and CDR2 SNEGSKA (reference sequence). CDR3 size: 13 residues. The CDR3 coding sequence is TGCAGTGCTAGTAATAAGGACCGTCCTGAAGCTTTCTTT. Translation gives CSASNKDRPEAFF.

The CDR3 bases are TGTGCCAGCAGCTTAAATGTTGGGGAAAAACTGTTTTTT. Its translation: CASSLNVGEKLFF. V gene TRBV7-2 combines with J gene TRBJ1-4; no definite D call. Germline V gene lookup returns CDR1 SGHTA and CDR2 FQGNSA. CDR3 length: 13 residues. V was cut by 2 bases and J by 8 bases, with 9 bases left in between.

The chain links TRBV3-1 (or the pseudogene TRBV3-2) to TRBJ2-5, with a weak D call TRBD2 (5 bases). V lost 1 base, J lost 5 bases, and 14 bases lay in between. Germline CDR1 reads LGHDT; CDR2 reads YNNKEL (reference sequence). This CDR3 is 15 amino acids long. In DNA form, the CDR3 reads TGTGCCAGCAGCCAAGGGGTCGGGAACGCTGAGACCCAGTACTTC. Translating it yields CASSQGVGNAETQYF.

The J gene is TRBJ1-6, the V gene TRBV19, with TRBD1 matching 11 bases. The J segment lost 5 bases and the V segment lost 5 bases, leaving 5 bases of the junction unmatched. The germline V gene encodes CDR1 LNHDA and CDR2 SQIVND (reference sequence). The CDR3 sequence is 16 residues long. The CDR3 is CASSSRDRGDNSPLHF. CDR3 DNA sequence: TGTGCCAGTAGTTCGCGGGACAGGGGGGATAATTCACCCCTCCACTTT.

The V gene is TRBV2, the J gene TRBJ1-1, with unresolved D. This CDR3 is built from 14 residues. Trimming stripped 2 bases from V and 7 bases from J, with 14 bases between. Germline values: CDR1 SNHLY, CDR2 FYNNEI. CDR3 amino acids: CASSERRRMDEAFF. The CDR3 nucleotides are TGTGCCAGCAGTGAACGTCGAAGAATGGATGAAGCTTTCTTT. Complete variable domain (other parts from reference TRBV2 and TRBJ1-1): EPEVTQTPSHQVTQMGQEVILRCVPISNHLYFYWYRQILGQKVEFLVSFYNNEISEKSEIFDDQFSVERPDGSNFTLKIRSTKLEDSAMYFCASSERRRMDEAFFGQGTRLTVV.

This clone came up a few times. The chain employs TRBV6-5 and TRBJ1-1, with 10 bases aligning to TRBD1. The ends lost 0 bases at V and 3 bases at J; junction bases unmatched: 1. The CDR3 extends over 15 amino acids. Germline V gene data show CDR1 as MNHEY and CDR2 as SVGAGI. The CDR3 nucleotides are TGTGCCAGCAGTTACTCCGGGACAGGGGACACTGAAGCTTTCTTT. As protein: CASSYSGTGDTEAFF.

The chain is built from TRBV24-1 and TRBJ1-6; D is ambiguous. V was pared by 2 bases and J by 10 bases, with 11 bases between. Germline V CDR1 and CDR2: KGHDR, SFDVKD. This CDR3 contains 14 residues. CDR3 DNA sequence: TGTGCCACCAGTGATTCCGGGGTGTGGTCACCCCTCCACTTT. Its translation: CATSDSGVWSPLHF.

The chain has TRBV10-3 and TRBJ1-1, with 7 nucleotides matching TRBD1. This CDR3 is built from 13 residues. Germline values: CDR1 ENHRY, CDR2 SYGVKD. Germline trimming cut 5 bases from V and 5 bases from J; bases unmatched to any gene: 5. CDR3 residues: CAISSDRRTEAFF. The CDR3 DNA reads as TGTGCCATCAGTTCGGACAGGCGGACTGAAGCTTTCTTT.

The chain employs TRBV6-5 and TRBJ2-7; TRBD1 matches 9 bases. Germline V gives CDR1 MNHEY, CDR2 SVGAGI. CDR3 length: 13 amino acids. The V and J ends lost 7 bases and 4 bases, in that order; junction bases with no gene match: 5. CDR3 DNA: TGTGCCAGCACCTACGGACAGGGGTACGAGCAGTACTTC. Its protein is CASTYGQGYEQYF.

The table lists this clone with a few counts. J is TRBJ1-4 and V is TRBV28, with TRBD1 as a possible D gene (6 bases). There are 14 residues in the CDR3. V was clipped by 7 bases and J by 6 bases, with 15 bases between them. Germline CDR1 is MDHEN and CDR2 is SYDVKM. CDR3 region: CASTQGGTYEKLFF. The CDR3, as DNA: TGTGCCAGCACCCAAGGGGGGACTTATGAAAAACTGTTTTTT. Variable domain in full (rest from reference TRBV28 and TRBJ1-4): DVKVTQSSRYLVKRTGEKVFLECVQDMDHENMFWYRQDPGLGLRLIYFSYDVKMKEKGDIPEGYSVSREKKERFSLILESASTNQTSMYLCASTQGGTYEKLFFGSGTQLSVL.